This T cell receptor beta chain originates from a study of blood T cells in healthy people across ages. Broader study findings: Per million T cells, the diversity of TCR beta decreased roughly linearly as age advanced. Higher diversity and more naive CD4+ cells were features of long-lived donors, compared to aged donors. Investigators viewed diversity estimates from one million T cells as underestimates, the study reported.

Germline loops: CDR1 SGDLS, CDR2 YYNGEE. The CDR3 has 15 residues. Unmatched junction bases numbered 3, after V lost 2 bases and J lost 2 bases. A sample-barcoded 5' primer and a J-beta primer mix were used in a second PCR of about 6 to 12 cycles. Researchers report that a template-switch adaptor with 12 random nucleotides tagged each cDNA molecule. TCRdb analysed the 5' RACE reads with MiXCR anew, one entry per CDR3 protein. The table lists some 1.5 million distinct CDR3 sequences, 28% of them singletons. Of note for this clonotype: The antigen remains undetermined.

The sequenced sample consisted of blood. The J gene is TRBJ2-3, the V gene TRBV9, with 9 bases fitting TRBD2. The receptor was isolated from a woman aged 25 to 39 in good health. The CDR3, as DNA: TGTGCCAGCAGCGTGGCTAGCGGGACCACAGATACGCAGTATTTT. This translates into CASSVASGTTDTQYF. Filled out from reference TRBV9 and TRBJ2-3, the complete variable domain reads DSGVTQTPKHLITATGQRVTLRCSPRSGDLSVYWYQQSLDQGLQFLIQYYNGEERAKGNILERFSAQQFPDLHSELNLSSLELGDSALYFCASSVASGTTDTQYFGPGTRLTVL.